This TCR beta chain appears in the sequencing data of a study of identical twins. TCRdb passed the 5' RACE reads through MiXCR, listing each CDR3 protein once. This sample yields about 520,000 distinct CDR3 sequences, of which roughly 21% are seen a single time; under 0.95% belongs to the top ten. These data were likewise used in another study, on T cells expressing NK-cell markers.

Input material: CD4+ T cells sorted from blood. The clonotype comes from a woman younger than 35 in good health.

Here the CDR3 DNA reads TGTGCTAGTGTATCGGGGACCGGCTACACCTTC. Residues: CASVSGTGYTF. This chain links TRBV12-5 with TRBJ1-2, with TRBD1 as a possible D gene (5 bases). Germline values: CDR1 LGHNT, CDR2 FRNRAP. The CDR3 loop spans 11 amino acids. V lost 7 bases and J lost 8, with 11 bases in between. The whole variable domain, remainder taken from reference TRBV12-5 and TRBJ1-2, is DARVTQTPRHKVTEMGQEVTMRCQPILGHNTVFWYRQTMMQGLELLAYFRNRAPLDDSGMPKDRFSAEMPDATLATLKIQPSEPRDSAVYFCASVSGTGYTFGSGTRLTVV.